A selection of T cell receptor beta chains follows, all from one sample in a study of tumor-infiltrating lymphocytes in primary liver carcinoma. In TCRdb, the multiplex PCR reads were re-called with MiXCR into one record per CDR3 protein. The data show approximately 40,000 distinct CDR3 sequences, about three quarters seen once. Material for sequencing was liver tumor tissue from sampling region 2. The receptors were sampled from a man aged 35 to 55 with primary liver carcinoma and hepatitis B virus infection. CDR3s include the opening cysteine and the closing phenylalanine or tryptophan. Each record gives: V gene, clone size, J gene, CDR3 length, D gene, CDR3 DNA, CDR3 protein. The D gene is left open where the match is weak. Only part of the rows carry a size: once, few, many, or a class if the clone is expanded.

>TRBV30|many|TRBJ2-5|15|-
TGTGCCTGGAGTACCCCCTTCACTAGAGGGGAGACCCAGTACTTC
CAWSTPFTRGETQYF
>TRBV7-3|many|TRBJ2-5|14|-
TGTGCCAGCAGCTTAACCGCAGGGAGGGAGACCCAGTACTTC
CASSLTAGRETQYF
>TRBV4-3|many|TRBJ2-7|17|-
TGCGCCAGCAGCCCCGGGGTAGCGGCAAAAACCAGTTACGAGCAGTACTTC
CASSPGVAAKTSYEQYF
>TRBV4-1|-|TRBJ2-1|17|TRBD2
TGCGCCAGCAGCCAAGATCCCCCTAGCGGCCCCCACAATGAGCAGTTCTTC
CASSQDPPSGPHNEQFF
>TRBV5-4|many|TRBJ2-2|15|TRBD1
TGTGCCAGCAGCTTTACAGGGGGCCGAGACGGGGAGCTGTTTTTT
CASSFTGGRDGELFF
>TRBV6-6|medium-sized|TRBJ2-7|16|-
TGTGCCAGCAGTCATTCCCCGGGACGCAGCTCCTACGAGCAGTACTTC
CASSHSPGRSSYEQYF
>TRBV4-2|-|TRBJ2-3|21|TRBD2
TGTGCCAGCAGCCAGGATTCGGGACTAGCGGCATATCGATTTAGCACAGATATGCAGTATTTT
CASSQDSGLAAYRFSTDMQYF
>TRBV5-1|few|TRBJ2-3|16|TRBD1
TGCGCCAGCAGCTTGAACAGGGGCGGCTCTGGAGATACGCAGTATTTT
CASSLNRGGSGDTQYF
>TRBV6-5|-|TRBJ2-3|17|TRBD2
TGTTCCAACAGTTCACTCCCCCTAAGCGGGGGGGCAGATACGCAGTATTTT
CSNSSLPLSGGADTQYF
>TRBV28|many|TRBJ1-4|14|TRBD1
TGTGCCAGCAGATCGGGACAGGAAAATGAAAAACTGTTTTTT
CASRSGQENEKLFF
>TRBV5-4|-|TRBJ1-2|13|-
TGTGCCAGCAGCGCCCTGGGAGGCCCGGGCTACACCTTC
CASSALGGPGYTF
>TRBV6-2/TRBV6-3|few|TRBJ2-5|15|TRBD2
TGTGCCAGCTCCTTAGCGGGACGCGAGCAAGGGACACAGTACTTC
CASSLAGREQGTQYF
>TRBV5-5|-|TRBJ2-3|17|-
TGCGCCGGCAGCCCGACCGGAACTAGCTGGAGTGGAGATACGCACTATTTT
CAGSPTGTSWSGDTHYF
>TRBV11-2|-|TRBJ2-1|15|-
TGTTCCAGCAGTCCCGGGACTTCTTCCTACAGTGAGCAGTTCTTC
CSSSPGTSSYSEQFF
>TRBV4-3|-|TRBJ2-5|17|TRBD2
TGCGCCAGCAGCCAAACGGGTAGCGGGAGGTCTGGTGAGACCCAGTACTTC
CASSQTGSGRSGETQYF
>TRBV12-3/TRBV12-4|-|TRBJ2-1|11|-
TGTGCCAACAGTTTAGGACTATCGCAGTTCTTC
CANSLGLSQFF
>TRBV28|-|TRBJ2-3|17|TRBD2
TGTGCCAGCCATGGACGTTTAGGGGAGGGGAGCACAGATACGCAGTATTTT
CASHGRLGEGSTDTQYF
>TRBV11-2|-|TRBJ2-2|17|-
TGTGCCAGTAGCTTAGATCATCGGGGTAGGGACACCGGGGGACTGTTTTTT
CASSLDHRGRDTGGLFF
>TRBV29-1|few|TRBJ2-7|14|-
TGCAGCGTTTGGATAGGGCAATCCACCTGCGAGCAGTACTTC
CSVWIGQSTCEQYF
>TRBV29-1|-|TRBJ2-2|12|TRBD1
TGCACAGGTGGACAGGGGTCCGGGGAGCTGTTTTTT
CTGGQGSGELFF